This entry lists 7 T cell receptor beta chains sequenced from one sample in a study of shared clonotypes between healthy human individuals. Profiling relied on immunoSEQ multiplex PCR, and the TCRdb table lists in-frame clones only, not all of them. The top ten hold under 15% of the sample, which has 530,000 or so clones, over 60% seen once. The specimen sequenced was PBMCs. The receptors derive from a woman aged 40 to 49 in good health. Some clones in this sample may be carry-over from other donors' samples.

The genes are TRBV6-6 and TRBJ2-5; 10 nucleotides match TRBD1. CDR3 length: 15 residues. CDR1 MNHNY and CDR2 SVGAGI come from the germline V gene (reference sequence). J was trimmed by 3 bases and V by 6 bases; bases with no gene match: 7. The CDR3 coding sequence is TGTGCCAGCAGCCACCGGGACAGGGGTGAAGAGACCCAGTACTTC. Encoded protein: CASSHRDRGEETQYF.

The CDR3 loop is CASRPTGYGYTF. As DNA, the CDR3 is TGTGCCAGCAGACCCACAGGGTACGGCTACACCTTC. The chain couples TRBV28 to TRBJ1-2, with D possibly being TRBD1 (6 bases). This CDR3 spans 12 amino acids. V was pared by 6 bases and J by 8 bases, with 13 bases between. Germline lookup yields CDR1 MDHEN and CDR2 SYDVKM.

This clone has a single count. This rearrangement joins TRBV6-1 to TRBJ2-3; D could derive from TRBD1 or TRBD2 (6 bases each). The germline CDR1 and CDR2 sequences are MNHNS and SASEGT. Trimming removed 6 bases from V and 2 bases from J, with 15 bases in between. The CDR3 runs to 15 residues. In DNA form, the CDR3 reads TGTGCCAGCAGAACAGGAAGGGGGGACACAGATACGCAGTATTTT. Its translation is CASRTGRGDTDTQYF.

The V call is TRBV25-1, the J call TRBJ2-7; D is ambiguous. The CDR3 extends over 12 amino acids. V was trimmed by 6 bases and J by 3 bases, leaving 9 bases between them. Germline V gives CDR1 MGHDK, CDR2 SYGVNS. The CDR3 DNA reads TGTGCCAGCAGCGGTTACAGCTACGAGCAGTACTTC. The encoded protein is CASSGYSYEQYF.

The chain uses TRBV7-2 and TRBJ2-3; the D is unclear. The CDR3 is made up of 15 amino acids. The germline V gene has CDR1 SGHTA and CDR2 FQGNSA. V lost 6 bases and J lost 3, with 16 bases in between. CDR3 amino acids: CASSTGVLGTDTQYF. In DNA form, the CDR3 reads TGTGCCAGCAGTACCGGAGTTCTCGGGACAGATACGCAGTATTTT.

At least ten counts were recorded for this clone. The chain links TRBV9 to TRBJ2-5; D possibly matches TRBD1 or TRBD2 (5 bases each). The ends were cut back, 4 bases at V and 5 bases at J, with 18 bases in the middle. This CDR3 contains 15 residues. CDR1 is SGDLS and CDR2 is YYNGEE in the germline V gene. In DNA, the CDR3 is TGTGCCAGCAGCATCTCCGGGGCCCTAACTGAGACCCAGTACTTC. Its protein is CASSISGALTETQYF.

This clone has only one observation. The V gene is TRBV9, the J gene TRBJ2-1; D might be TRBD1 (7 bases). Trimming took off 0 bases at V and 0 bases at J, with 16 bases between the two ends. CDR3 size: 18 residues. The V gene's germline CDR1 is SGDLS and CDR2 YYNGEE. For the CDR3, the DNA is TGTGCCAGCAGCGTAGCCCCAGGGGGGCACTACTCCTACAATGAGCAGTTCTTC. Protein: CASSVAPGGHYSYNEQFF. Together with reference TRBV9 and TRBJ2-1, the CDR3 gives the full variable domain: DSGVTQTPKHLITATGQRVTLRCSPRSGDLSVYWYQQSLDQGLQFLIQYYNGEERAKGNILERFSAQQFPDLHSELNLSSLELGDSALYFCASSVAPGGHYSYNEQFFGPGTRLTVL.